A single sample gave rise to the 5 T cell receptor beta chains below, sequenced in a study of OX40 agonist ivuxolimab in advanced cancers. Libraries were prepared by immunoSEQ multiplex PCR; TCRdb keeps only in-frame clonotypes and omits some of them. The table lists tens of thousands of clones, about 84% of them singletons. The sample here was CD4+ or CD8+ T cells sorted from blood, taken in a trial of the OX40 agonist ivuxolimab. The source of these receptors is an adult with an advanced solid tumor such as melanoma, head and neck, liver or kidney cancer.

This clone appeared a single time. The V and J genes are TRBV18 and TRBJ2-2; D unclear. CDR3 length: 16 residues. Deletions cut 3 bases from V and 1 base from J, with 12 bases between. Germline V gives CDR1 KGHSH, CDR2 LQKENI. The CDR3 DNA reads as TGTGCCAGCTCACCGGATACGTCACTGAACACCGGGGAGCTGTTTTTT. Translating it yields CASSPDTSLNTGELFF.

This chain connects TRBV7-2 to TRBJ1-4; D is unresolved. Deletions cut 5 bases from V and 10 bases from J, with 14 bases between. The CDR3 totals 13 residues. Germline lookup yields CDR1 SGHTA and CDR2 FQGNSA. The chain's CDR3 is CASSPDAGLKLFF. CDR3 nucleotides: TGTGCCAGCAGCCCCGACGCGGGGTTAAAACTGTTTTTT.

The genes are TRBV9 and TRBJ2-7, with D possibly being TRBD1 (7 bases). Germline CDR1 and CDR2: SGDLS and YYNGEE. The CDR3 contains 14 residues. V was clipped by 4 bases and J by 3 bases, with 14 bases between them. The CDR3 DNA reads TGTGCCAGCAGCTCAGGCCAGGGGGGCTACGAGCAGTACTTC. Its protein is CASSSGQGGYEQYF.

With respect to this clone: The CDR3 carries no conserved terminal phenylalanine or tryptophan, so it likely arises from a read error. The gene calls are TRBV6-5 and TRBJ1-6; possible D gene TRBD1, 6 bases. From germline, CDR1 is MNHEY and CDR2 SVGAGI. V lost 5 bases, J lost 8 bases, and 10 bases lay in between. The CDR3 is 13 residues long. CDR3 in amino acids: CASSADRYSPLHI. In DNA, the CDR3 is TGTGCCAGCAGTGCTGACAGGTATTCACCCCTCCACATT.

This rearrangement joins TRBV27 to TRBJ2-3, with TRBD2 identical over 11 bases. CDR1 and CDR2 (germline): MNHEY, SMNVEV (reference sequence). V lost 5 bases and J lost 0; bases outside the gene matches: 10. The CDR3 length is 18 residues. CDR3 loop: CASSRGLAVAPSTDTQYF. The DNA of the CDR3 is TGTGCCAGCAGTAGGGGACTAGCGGTAGCCCCTAGCACAGATACGCAGTATTTT.